This TCR beta chain emerged from a study of T-cell reconstitution after alpha-beta-depleted transplantation in children. Study results and caveats: In patients about two months after transplant, alpha-beta T cells reportedly arose from several hundred expanded graft clones. By one year post-transplant, T-cell counts and diversity largely arose from T cells that were newly produced.

For TCRbeta, the library was prepared with unique molecular identifiers. TCRdb reanalysed the PCR reads using MiXCR and keeps one entry per CDR3 protein. This sample has around 580,000 distinct CDR3 sequences; over 25% occur once, and the top ten carry approximately 39%. The V segment lost 0 bases and the J segment 6 bases; nucleotides outside the gene matches: 7. This CDR3 comprises 15 residues. CDR1 MGHRA and CDR2 YSYEKL come from the germline V gene. As for this clonotype: Antigen unknown.

The sample in question was PBMCs, obtained before TCRalphabeta/CD19-depleted stem cell transplant. This chain uses TRBV4-1 with TRBJ1-2; 7 bases agree with TRBD1. The sequence came from a boy under two years old with Wiskott-Aldrich syndrome, due to receive a stem cell transplant. This chain's CDR3 is CASSQDRDSNNGYTF. The CDR3 coding sequence is TGCGCCAGCAGCCAAGATCGGGACAGCAATAATGGCTACACCTTC.